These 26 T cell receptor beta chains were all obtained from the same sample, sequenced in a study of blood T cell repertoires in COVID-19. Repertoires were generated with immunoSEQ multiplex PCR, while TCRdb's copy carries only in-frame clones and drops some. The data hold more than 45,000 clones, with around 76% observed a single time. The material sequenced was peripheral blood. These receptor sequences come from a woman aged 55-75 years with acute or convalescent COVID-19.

CDR3 coding DNA: TGCAGCGCCGACCATGGCAGGGGGTACGATGGCTACACCTTC. This sequence encodes CSADHGRGYDGYTF. The chain combines TRBV29-1 with TRBJ1-2; 7 nucleotides align to TRBD1. This CDR3 has 14 residues. With V trimmed by 7 bases and J by 6 bases, 14 bases remained unmatched. CDR1 and CDR2 from the germline V gene are SQVTM and ANQGSEA.

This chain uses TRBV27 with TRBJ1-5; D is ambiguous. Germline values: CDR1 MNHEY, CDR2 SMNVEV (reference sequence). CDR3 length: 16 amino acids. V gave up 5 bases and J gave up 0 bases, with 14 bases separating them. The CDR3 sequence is CASSPRPGYSNQPQHF. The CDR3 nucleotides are TGTGCCAGCAGTCCCCGGCCAGGTTATAGCAATCAGCCCCAGCATTTT.

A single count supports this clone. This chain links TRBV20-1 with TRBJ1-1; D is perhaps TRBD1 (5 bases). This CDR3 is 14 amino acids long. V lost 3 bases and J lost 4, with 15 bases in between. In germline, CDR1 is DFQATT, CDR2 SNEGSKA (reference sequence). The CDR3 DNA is TGCAGTGCTAGTAAAGGGGCGTCAGTCACTGAAGCTTTCTTT. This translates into CSASKGASVTEAFF.

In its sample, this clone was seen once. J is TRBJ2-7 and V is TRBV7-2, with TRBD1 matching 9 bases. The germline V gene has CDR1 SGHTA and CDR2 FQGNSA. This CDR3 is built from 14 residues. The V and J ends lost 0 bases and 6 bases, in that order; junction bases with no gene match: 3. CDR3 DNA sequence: TGTGCCAGCAGCTTAGCGGACAGGGGAGCCGAGCAGTACTTC. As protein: CASSLADRGAEQYF.

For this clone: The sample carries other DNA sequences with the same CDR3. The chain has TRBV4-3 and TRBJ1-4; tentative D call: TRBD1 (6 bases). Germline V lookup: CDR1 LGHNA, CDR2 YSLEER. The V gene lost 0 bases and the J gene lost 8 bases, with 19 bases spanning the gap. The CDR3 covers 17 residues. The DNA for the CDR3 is TGCGCCAGCAGCCAAGATCTGTCGGGGCAGGGGAACGAAAAACTGTTTTTT. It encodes CASSQDLSGQGNEKLFF.

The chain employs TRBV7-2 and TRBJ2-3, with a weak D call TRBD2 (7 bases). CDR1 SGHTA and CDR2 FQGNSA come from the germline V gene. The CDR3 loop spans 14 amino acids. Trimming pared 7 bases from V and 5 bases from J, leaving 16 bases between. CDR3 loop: CASISAGAGDTQYF. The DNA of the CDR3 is TGTGCCAGCATATCGGCGGGGGCGGGAGATACGCAGTATTTT.

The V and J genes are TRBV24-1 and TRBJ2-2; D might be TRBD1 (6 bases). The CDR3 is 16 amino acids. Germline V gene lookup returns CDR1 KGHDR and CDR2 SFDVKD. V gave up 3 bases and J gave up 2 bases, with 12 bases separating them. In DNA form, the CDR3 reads TGTGCCACCAGTGATAACAGGGTTATTAACACCGGGGAGCTGTTTTTT. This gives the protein CATSDNRVINTGELFF.

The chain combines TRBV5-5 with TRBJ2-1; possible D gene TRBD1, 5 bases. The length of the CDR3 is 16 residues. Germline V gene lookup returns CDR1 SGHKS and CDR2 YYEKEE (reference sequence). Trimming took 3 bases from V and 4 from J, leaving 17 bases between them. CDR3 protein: CASSWTSPLSYNEQFF. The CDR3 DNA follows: TGTGCCAGCAGCTGGACAAGCCCTTTGAGTTACAATGAGCAGTTCTTC. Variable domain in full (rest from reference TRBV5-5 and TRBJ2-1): DAGVTQSPTHLIKTRGQQVTLRCSPISGHKSVSWYQQVLGQGPQFIFQYYEKEERGRGNFPDRFSARQFPNYSSELNVNALLLGDSALYLCASSWTSPLSYNEQFFGPGTRLTVL.

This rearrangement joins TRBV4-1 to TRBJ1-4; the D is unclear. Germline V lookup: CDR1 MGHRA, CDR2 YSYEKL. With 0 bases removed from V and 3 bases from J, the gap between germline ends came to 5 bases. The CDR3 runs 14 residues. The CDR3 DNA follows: TGCGCCAGCAGCCAAGAACTGCCTAATGAAAAACTGTTTTTT. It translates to CASSQELPNEKLFF.

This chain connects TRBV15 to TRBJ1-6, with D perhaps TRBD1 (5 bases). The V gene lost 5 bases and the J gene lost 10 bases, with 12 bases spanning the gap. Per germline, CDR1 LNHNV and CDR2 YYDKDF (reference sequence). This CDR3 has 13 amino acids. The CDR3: CATSVETGSPLHF. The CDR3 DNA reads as TGTGCCACCAGCGTTGAAACAGGCTCACCCCTCCACTTT.

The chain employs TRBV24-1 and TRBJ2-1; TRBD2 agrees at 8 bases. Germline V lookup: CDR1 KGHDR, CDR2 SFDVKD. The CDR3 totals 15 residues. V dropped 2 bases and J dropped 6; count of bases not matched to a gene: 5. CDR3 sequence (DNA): TGTGCCACCAGTGATTCTAGCGGGTTTGTCAATGAGCAGTTCTTC. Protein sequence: CATSDSSGFVNEQFF.

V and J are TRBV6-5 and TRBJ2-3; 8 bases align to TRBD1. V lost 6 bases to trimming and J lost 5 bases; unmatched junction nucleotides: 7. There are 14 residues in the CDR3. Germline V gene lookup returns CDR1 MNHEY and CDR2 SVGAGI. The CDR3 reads CASSGRQGIDTQYF. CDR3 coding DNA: TGTGCCAGCAGCGGTAGACAGGGGATAGATACGCAGTATTTT.

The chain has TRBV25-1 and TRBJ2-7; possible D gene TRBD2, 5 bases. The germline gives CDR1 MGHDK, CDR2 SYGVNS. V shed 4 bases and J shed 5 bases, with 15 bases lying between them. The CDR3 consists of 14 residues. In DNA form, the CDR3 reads TGTGCCAGCAGTGTTCCCGGACTCCCCAACGAGCAGTACTTC. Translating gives CASSVPGLPNEQYF.

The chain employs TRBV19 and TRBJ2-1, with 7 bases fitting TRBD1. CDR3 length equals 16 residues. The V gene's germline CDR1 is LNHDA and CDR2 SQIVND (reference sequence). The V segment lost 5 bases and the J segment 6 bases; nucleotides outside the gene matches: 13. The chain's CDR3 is CASSSGTARGFNEQFF. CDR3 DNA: TGTGCCAGTAGTTCCGGGACAGCCAGAGGCTTCAATGAGCAGTTCTTC.

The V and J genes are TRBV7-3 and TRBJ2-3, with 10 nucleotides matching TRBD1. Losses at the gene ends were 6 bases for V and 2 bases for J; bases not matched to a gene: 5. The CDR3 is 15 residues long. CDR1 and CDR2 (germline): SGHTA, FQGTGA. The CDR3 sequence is CASSLDRGATDTQYF. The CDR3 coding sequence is TGTGCCAGCAGTTTGGACAGGGGGGCCACAGATACGCAGTATTTT. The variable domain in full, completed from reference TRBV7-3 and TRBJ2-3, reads GAGVSQTPSNKVTEKGKYVELRCDPISGHTALYWYRQSLGQGPEFLIYFQGTGAADDSGLPNDRFFAVRPEGSVSTLKIQRTERGDSAVYLCASSLDRGATDTQYFGPGTRLTVL.

Here the CDR3 DNA reads TGTGCCAGCAGTCGAGGCCCCACCGGGGAGCTGTTTTTT. Protein: CASSRGPTGELFF. The chain combines TRBV9 with TRBJ2-2, with D hard to call. Germline V gene data show CDR1 as SGDLS and CDR2 as YYNGEE. Trimming pared 5 bases from V and 4 bases from J, leaving 9 bases between. The CDR3 has 13 amino acids.

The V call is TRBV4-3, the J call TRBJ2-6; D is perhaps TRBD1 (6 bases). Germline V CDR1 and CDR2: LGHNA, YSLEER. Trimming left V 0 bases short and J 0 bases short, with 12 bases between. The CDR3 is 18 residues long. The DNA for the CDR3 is TGCGCCAGCAGCCAAGACACAGGGCCATACTCTGGGGCCAACGTCCTGACTTTC. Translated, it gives CASSQDTGPYSGANVLTF.

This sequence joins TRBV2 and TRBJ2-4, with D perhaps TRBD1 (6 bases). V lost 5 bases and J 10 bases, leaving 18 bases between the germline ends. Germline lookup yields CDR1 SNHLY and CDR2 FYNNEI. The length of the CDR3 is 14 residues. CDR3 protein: CASSSTGLSGIQYF. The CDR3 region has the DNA TGTGCCAGCAGTTCGACAGGCCTCAGTGGAATTCAGTACTTC. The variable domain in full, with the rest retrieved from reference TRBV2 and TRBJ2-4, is EPEVTQTPSHQVTQMGQEVILRCVPISNHLYFYWYRQILGQKVEFLVSFYNNEISEKSEIFDDQFSVERPDGSNFTLKIRSTKLEDSAMYFCASSSTGLSGIQYFGAGTRLSVL.

CDR3 amino acids: CASSAQGGTAPRDTDTQYF. The CDR3 DNA reads as TGTGCCAGCAGCGCCCAGGGTGGGACAGCTCCTCGGGACACAGATACGCAGTATTTT. This sequence joins TRBV9 and TRBJ2-3; TRBD1 agrees at 7 bases. Unmatched junction bases numbered 18, after V lost 3 bases and J lost 2 bases. Germline-derived CDR1 and CDR2 are SGDLS and YYNGEE. This CDR3 has 19 amino acids.

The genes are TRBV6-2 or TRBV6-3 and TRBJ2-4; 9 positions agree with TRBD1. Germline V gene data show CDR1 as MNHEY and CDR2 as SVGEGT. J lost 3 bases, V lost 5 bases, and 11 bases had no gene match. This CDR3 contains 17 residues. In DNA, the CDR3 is TGTGCCAGCAGTCCACCGGGACAGGGTCCGGTCAAAAACATTCAGTACTTC. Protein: CASSPPGQGPVKNIQYF.

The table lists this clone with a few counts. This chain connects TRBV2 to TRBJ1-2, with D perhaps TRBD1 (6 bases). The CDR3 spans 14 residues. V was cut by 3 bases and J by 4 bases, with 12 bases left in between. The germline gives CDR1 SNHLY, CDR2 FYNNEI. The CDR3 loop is CASSDDRTSYGYTF. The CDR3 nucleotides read TGTGCCAGCAGTGACGACAGGACGAGCTATGGCTACACCTTC.

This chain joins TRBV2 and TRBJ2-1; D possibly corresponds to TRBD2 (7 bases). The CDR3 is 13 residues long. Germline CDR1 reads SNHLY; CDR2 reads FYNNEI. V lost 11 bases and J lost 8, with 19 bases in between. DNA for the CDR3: TGTGCCTCCAAAGGGGGGGATTTTTATGAGCAGTTCTTC. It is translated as CASKGGDFYEQFF.

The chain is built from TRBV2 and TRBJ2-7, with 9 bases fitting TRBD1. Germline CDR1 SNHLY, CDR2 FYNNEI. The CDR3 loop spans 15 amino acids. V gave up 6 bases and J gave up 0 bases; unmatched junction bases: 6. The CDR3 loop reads CASRDGTGLSYEQYF. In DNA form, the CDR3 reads TGTGCCAGCAGGGACGGGACAGGGCTCTCCTACGAGCAGTACTTC.

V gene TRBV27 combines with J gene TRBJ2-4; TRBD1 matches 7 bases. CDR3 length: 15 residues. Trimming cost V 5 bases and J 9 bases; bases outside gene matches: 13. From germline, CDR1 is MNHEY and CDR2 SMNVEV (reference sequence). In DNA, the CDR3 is TGTGCCAGCAGTCTCGGGACAGATCTGAGGGGCATTCAGTACTTC. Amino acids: CASSLGTDLRGIQYF.

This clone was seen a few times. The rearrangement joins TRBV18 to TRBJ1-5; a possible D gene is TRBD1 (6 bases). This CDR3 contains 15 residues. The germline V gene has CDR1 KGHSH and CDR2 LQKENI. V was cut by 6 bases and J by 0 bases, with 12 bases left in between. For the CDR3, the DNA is TGTGCCAGCTCCCCGACAGGATCTAGCAATCAGCCCCAGCATTTT. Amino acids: CASSPTGSSNQPQHF.

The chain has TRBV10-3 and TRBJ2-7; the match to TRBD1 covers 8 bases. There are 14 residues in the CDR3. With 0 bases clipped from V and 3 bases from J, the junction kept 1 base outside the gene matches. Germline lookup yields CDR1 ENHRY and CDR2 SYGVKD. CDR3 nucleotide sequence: TGTGCCATCAGTGAGTCGGGGACAGGCTACGAGCAGTACTTC. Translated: CAISESGTGYEQYF.